A single sample gave rise to the 28 T cell receptor beta chains below, sequenced in a study of T-cell reconstitution after alpha-beta-depleted transplantation in children. Researchers prepared the TCRbeta library using unique molecular identifiers, the study reports. TCRdb processed the PCR reads anew with MiXCR; each CDR3 protein has one entry. In the table there are some 500,000 distinct CDR3 sequences, about 18% of which are singletons. Specimen: PBMCs from the stem cell graft donor, collected from the stem cell graft. The receptors originated from a human donor who donated a stem cell graft to a child with acute lymphoblastic leukemia.

This clonotype has only a few counts. The chain employs TRBV5-6 and TRBJ2-5; 11 nucleotides line up with TRBD2. After removal of 3 bases from V and 0 bases from J, the junction contained 1 base not matched to a gene. Germline-derived CDR1 and CDR2 are SGHDT and YYEEEE. The CDR3 sequence is 15 residues long. CDR3: CASSWGLADQETQYF. In nucleotides, the CDR3 is TGTGCCAGCAGCTGGGGACTAGCGGACCAAGAGACCCAGTACTTC.

The J gene is TRBJ2-7, the V gene TRBV25-1; either TRBD1 or TRBD2 may fit D (5 bases each). The CDR3 sequence is 15 residues long. With 3 bases removed from V and 4 bases from J, the gap between germline ends came to 16 bases. Germline values: CDR1 MGHDK, CDR2 SYGVNS. CDR3 residues: CASSEDKQRAYEQYF. The CDR3 nucleotides read TGTGCCAGCAGTGAGGACAAACAGAGGGCTTACGAGCAGTACTTC.

V gene TRBV20-1 combines with J gene TRBJ2-1, with a tentative D call TRBD1 (5 bases). CDR1 and CDR2 from the germline V gene are DFQATT and SNEGSKA (reference sequence). CDR3 length: 12 residues. Trimming removed 6 bases from V and 6 bases from J, with 12 bases in between. The CDR3 is CSAQGRGNEQFF. The CDR3 nucleotides read TGCAGTGCCCAAGGTAGGGGCAATGAGCAGTTCTTC.

This clonotype was observed a few times. The chain carries TRBV12-3 or TRBV12-4 and TRBJ1-6; 10 nucleotides line up with TRBD1. This CDR3 contains 16 residues. With 6 bases clipped from V and 4 bases from J, the junction kept 6 bases outside the gene matches. CDR3 region: CASSLGTGVYNSPLHF. The CDR3 DNA follows: TGTGCCAGCAGCCTCGGGACAGGGGTGTATAATTCACCCCTCCACTTT.

CDR3 DNA sequence: TGTGCCAGCAGCCCTCGCCGCCGGGGTTTCTACAATGAGCAGTTCTTC. Translating gives CASSPRRRGFYNEQFF. J is TRBJ2-1 and V is TRBV12-3 or TRBV12-4, with D maybe TRBD2 (5 bases). Trimming removed 6 bases at V and 3 bases at J, with 18 bases between. The CDR3 consists of 16 residues.

This sequence joins TRBV5-1 and TRBJ2-1, with 13 nucleotides matching TRBD2. Losses at the gene ends were 3 bases for V and 9 bases for J; bases not matched to a gene: 6. The CDR3 runs 15 residues. Per germline, CDR1 SGHRS and CDR2 YFSETQ. The CDR3 bases are TGCGCCAGCAGCTCGGGACTAGCGGGATTCGGTGAGCAGTTCTTC. Amino acids: CASSSGLAGFGEQFF.

At least ten counts were recorded for this clonotype. The gene calls are TRBV5-1 and TRBJ2-7; 7 bases agree with TRBD1. The V segment lost 3 bases and the J segment 2 bases; nucleotides outside the gene matches: 5. Germline V gene sequence: CDR1 SGHRS, CDR2 YFSETQ. This CDR3 has 14 amino acids. CDR3 sequence reads: CASSSGTAPYEQYF. CDR3 DNA: TGCGCCAGCAGCTCCGGGACAGCCCCCTACGAGCAGTACTTC.

In its sample, this clonotype was seen a few times. The V gene is TRBV18, the J gene TRBJ2-7; perhaps TRBD1 as D (6 bases). CDR1 is KGHSH and CDR2 is LQKENI in the germline V gene. The CDR3 sequence is 13 residues long. V lost 0 bases and J 4 bases, leaving 7 bases between the germline ends. CDR3 nucleotides: TGTGCCAGCTCACCACCCACAGGGTACGAGCAGTACTTC. It yields the protein CASSPPTGYEQYF.

This clonotype was counted only a few times. The gene calls are TRBV5-6 and TRBJ2-1, with TRBD1 matching 11 bases. V shed 1 base and J 6 bases; nucleotides not matched to a gene: 3. CDR1 and CDR2 from the germline V gene are SGHDT and YYEEEE. The length of the CDR3 is 15 residues. As DNA, the CDR3 is TGTGCCAGCAGCTTGCCCGGGACAGGGGGCAATGAGCAGTTCTTC. Its protein is CASSLPGTGGNEQFF.

The chain recombines TRBV29-1 with TRBJ2-7, with a tentative D call TRBD2 (6 bases). CDR1 and CDR2 (germline): SQVTM, ANQGSEA. The CDR3 covers 13 residues. V was pared by 7 bases and J by 1 base, with 14 bases between. As DNA, the CDR3 is TGCAGCGCCCATGGGGGACTTTCCTACGAGCAGTACTTC. It yields the protein CSAHGGLSYEQYF.

This clonotype has just a few counts. The rearrangement uses TRBV11-2 and TRBJ2-4; TRBD1 agrees at 11 bases. Germline V gene data show CDR1 as SGHAT and CDR2 as FQNNGV. Trimming removed 5 bases from V and 0 bases from J; junction bases left unmatched: 12. The CDR3 loop spans 19 amino acids. Here the CDR3 reads CASSPGQGAPWLAKNIQYF. DNA of the CDR3: TGTGCCAGCAGCCCCGGACAGGGGGCTCCTTGGCTAGCCAAAAACATTCAGTACTTC.

This clonotype showed up just a few times. The chain has TRBV30 and TRBJ2-1; D gene ambiguous. Germline lookup yields CDR1 GTSNPN and CDR2 SVGIG (reference sequence). The CDR3 runs to 13 residues. Trimming took off 0 bases at V and 6 bases at J, with 9 bases between the two ends. The CDR3, as DNA: TGTGCCTGGAGTGTCTCTTGGGGCAATGAGCAGTTCTTC. Translated: CAWSVSWGNEQFF.

The chain links TRBV18 to TRBJ1-4; tentative D call: TRBD1 (6 bases). V was clipped by 6 bases and J by 7 bases, with 18 bases between them. The CDR3 runs to 15 residues. The germline gives CDR1 KGHSH, CDR2 LQKENI. The CDR3 DNA is TGTGCCAGCTCCCACAGGACACAAGGGGGTGAAAAACTGTTTTTT. Protein product: CASSHRTQGGEKLFF. The complete variable domain, with remaining parts taken from reference TRBV18 and TRBJ1-4, reads NAGVMQNPRHLVRRRGQEARLRCSPMKGHSHVYWYRQLPEEGLKFMVYLQKENIIDESGMPKERFSAEFPKEGPSILRIQQVVRGDSAAYFCASSHRTQGGEKLFFGSGTQLSVL.

The chain employs TRBV29-1 and TRBJ2-2; 7 positions match TRBD1. This CDR3 has 12 amino acids. J was trimmed by 5 bases and V by 7 bases; bases with no gene match: 4. CDR1 is SQVTM and CDR2 is ANQGSEA in the germline V gene. CDR3 in amino acids: CSAYRGTGELFF. The CDR3 bases are TGCAGCGCGTACAGGGGTACCGGGGAGCTGTTTTTT.

The gene calls are TRBV7-3 and TRBJ2-3; D is ambiguous. Germline CDR1 is SGHTA and CDR2 is FQGTGA. The V gene lost 5 bases and the J gene lost 6 bases, with 15 bases spanning the gap. The CDR3 has 14 residues. CDR3 region: CASSLGRGVDTQYF. CDR3 in DNA: TGTGCCAGCAGCCTTGGACGAGGTGTCGATACGCAGTATTTT. The whole variable domain, filled in from reference TRBV7-3 and TRBJ2-3, reads GAGVSQTPSNKVTEKGKYVELRCDPISGHTALYWYRQSLGQGPEFLIYFQGTGAADDSGLPNDRFFAVRPEGSVSTLKIQRTERGDSAVYLCASSLGRGVDTQYFGPGTRLTVL.

The chain recombines TRBV7-8 with TRBJ2-7, with D possibly TRBD2 on 5 matching bases. CDR3 length: 16 amino acids. The V end lost 2 bases, the J end lost 0 bases, and 14 bases lay between the germline ends. Germline CDR1 reads SGHVS; CDR2 reads FQNEAQ. Here the CDR3 reads CASSLPLGRSSYEQYF. The CDR3 DNA reads as TGTGCCAGCAGCTTACCACTAGGCCGGAGCTCCTACGAGCAGTACTTC.

V gene TRBV20-1 combines with J gene TRBJ2-7, with 9 bases matching TRBD2. CDR1 is DFQATT, CDR2 SNEGSKA, per germline (reference sequence). This CDR3 contains 15 residues. J gave up 0 bases and V 5 bases, and 8 bases lay outside the gene matches. The DNA for the CDR3 is TGCAGTGCTGAAAGCGGGAGGAGCCCCTCCTACGAGCAGTACTTC. Protein: CSAESGRSPSYEQYF.

The CDR3 protein is CASSLQREGLDTQYF. Here the CDR3 DNA reads TGCGCCAGCAGCTTGCAGCGGGAGGGGTTAGATACGCAGTATTTT. This chain connects TRBV5-1 to TRBJ2-3, with 10 bases aligning to TRBD2. CDR1 SGHRS and CDR2 YFSETQ come from the germline V gene. Trimming took 1 base from V and 5 from J; bases not matched to a gene: 4. The CDR3 length is 15 residues.

This clonotype has a handful of counts. This chain links TRBV9 with TRBJ2-3; D remains ambiguous. CDR1 and CDR2 (germline): SGDLS, YYNGEE. V was trimmed by 0 bases and J by 3 bases, leaving 8 bases between them. CDR3 length: 14 residues. CDR3 bases: TGTGCCAGCAGCGTAGATGGCGAGACAGATACGCAGTATTTT. Translating gives CASSVDGETDTQYF.

This clonotype was observed a handful of times. The V gene is TRBV11-1, the J gene TRBJ2-7; perhaps TRBD2 as D (5 bases). The CDR3 totals 19 residues. Germline V gene sequence: CDR1 SGHAT, CDR2 FQDESV (reference sequence). V lost 2 bases to trimming and J lost 6 bases, with 29 bases between them. CDR3 amino acids: CASSLFGYGVSTPTGEQYF. DNA of the CDR3: TGTGCCAGCAGCTTATTTGGTTACGGGGTATCGACCCCCACCGGCGAGCAGTACTTC.

This clonotype occurred many times. The chain links TRBV5-5 to TRBJ2-3, with 11 nucleotides matching TRBD1. Germline V gene lookup returns CDR1 SGHKS and CDR2 YYEKEE (reference sequence). The trim removed 0 bases at V and 4 bases at J, leaving 1 base unmatched. CDR3 length: 15 amino acids. The chain's CDR3 is CASSLVGQGADTQYF. The CDR3, as DNA: TGTGCCAGCAGCTTGGTGGGACAGGGGGCAGATACGCAGTATTTT.

In this sample, this clonotype turned up once. The junction and the germline gene differ at one end; a read error may be behind it. V is TRBV12-3 or TRBV12-4 and J is TRBJ1-1; D is uncertain. This CDR3 contains 18 residues. The CDR3 loop is CACSPISRFMITNTEAFF. CDR3 sequence (DNA): TGTGCCTGCAGTCCGATTAGCCGTTTTATGATTACGAACACTGAAGCTTTCTTT.

This clonotype was seen ten or more times. V usage is TRBV20-1 and J usage is TRBJ2-7, with D possibly matching TRBD1 (5 bases). Germline V gene data show CDR1 as DFQATT and CDR2 as SNEGSKA (reference sequence). The CDR3 loop spans 12 amino acids. Trimming left V 2 bases short and J 8 bases short, with 13 bases between. The CDR3 nucleotides read TGCAGTGCTAGAATCAGGGAAACTAAGCAGTACTTC. It is translated as CSARIRETKQYF.

This CDR3 is CASSPPGPHSWVAKNIQYF. CDR3 nucleotide sequence: TGTGCCAGCAGTCCTCCGGGACCCCACTCATGGGTGGCCAAAAACATTCAGTACTTC. The rearrangement links TRBV12-3 or TRBV12-4 to TRBJ2-4; D may be TRBD1 or TRBD2 (5 bases each). Trimming removed 5 bases at V and 1 base at J, with 24 bases between. The CDR3 sequence is 19 residues long.

The chain carries TRBV27 and TRBJ1-5; possibly TRBD1 for D (5 bases). The CDR3 has 14 amino acids. Deletions cut 5 bases from V and 2 bases from J, with 10 bases between. Per germline, CDR1 MNHEY and CDR2 SMNVEV (reference sequence). The CDR3 here is CASSPGLGNQPQHF. CDR3 bases: TGTGCCAGCAGTCCAGGGTTGGGCAATCAGCCCCAGCATTTT.

This clonotype was detected a few times. The genes are TRBV25-1 and TRBJ1-2; TRBD1 is a possible D gene (5 bases). The CDR3 runs to 14 residues. Trimming took off 3 bases at V and 2 bases at J, with 10 bases between the two ends. The germline CDR1 and CDR2 sequences are MGHDK and SYGVNS. CDR3 DNA: TGTGCCAGCAGTGACCCCCCAGGGAACTATGGCTACACCTTC. Its protein product is CASSDPPGNYGYTF.

This clonotype has a handful of counts. The chain is built from TRBV7-9 and TRBJ2-5; 9 bases are shared with TRBD1. The germline V gene encodes CDR1 SEHNR and CDR2 FQNEAQ (reference sequence). This CDR3 is 15 amino acids long. V lost 6 bases and J lost 0; bases outside the gene matches: 5. CDR3 region: CASSYRGPNQETQYF. The CDR3 DNA follows: TGTGCCAGCAGTTACAGGGGGCCTAACCAAGAGACCCAGTACTTC. Drawing the rest from reference TRBV7-9 and TRBJ2-5, the complete variable domain is DTGVSQNPRHKITKRGQNVTFRCDPISEHNRLYWYRQTLGQGPEFLTYFQNEAQLEKSRLLSDRFSAERPKGSFSTLEIQRTEQGDSAMYLCASSYRGPNQETQYFGPGTRLLVL.

This rearrangement joins TRBV7-9 to TRBJ1-2; 10 nucleotides match TRBD1. This CDR3 contains 17 residues. Germline values: CDR1 SEHNR, CDR2 FQNEAQ (reference sequence). The V gene end was trimmed by 6 bases and the J gene end by 0 bases; junction bases not matched to a gene: 10. The CDR3 DNA reads as TGTGCCAGCAGTCGACAGGGGGCGCAGGGGACTAACTATGGCTACACCTTC. This encodes CASSRQGAQGTNYGYTF.